The following is a T cell receptor beta chain sequence with its context. Trimming left V 3 bases short and J 4 bases short, with 10 bases between. The germline V gene has CDR1 SNHLY and CDR2 FYNNEI. There are 14 residues in the CDR3. This specimen belongs to a study of OX40 agonist ivuxolimab in advanced cancers. Study as a whole: The dose-escalation group included hepatocellular carcinoma, melanoma, renal cell carcinoma and head and neck cancer. Antecedent anti-PD-1, anti-PD-L1 or anti-CTLA-4 therapy was permissible, with roughly 40% having received some.

Some clones are missing from TCRdb's copy, which holds only in-frame ones; the method was immunoSEQ multiplex PCR. The sample shows about 48,000 clones, 75% to 90% of them seen only once. This material consisted of CD4+ or CD8+ T cells sorted from blood, taken in a trial of the OX40 agonist ivuxolimab. The chain has TRBV2 and TRBJ1-5, with D possibly being TRBD1 (5 bases). This clonotype was sampled from an adult with an advanced solid tumor such as melanoma, head and neck, liver or kidney cancer. Written as DNA, the CDR3 is TGTGCCAGCAGTGATAGGGGCGTGAATCAGCCCCAGCATTTT. Translation: CASSDRGVNQPQHF.